This TCR beta chain was identified during a study of blood T cell repertoires in COVID-19. On the study more broadly: The United States, Italy and Spain supplied acute and convalescent COVID-19 samples. PBMCs, B-cell-depleted T cells, or T cells provided the cDNA or gDNA that made up the material.

From germline, CDR1 is KGHSH and CDR2 LQKENI. The CDR3 has 14 residues. With 6 bases clipped from V and 3 bases from J, the junction kept 5 bases outside the gene matches. Authors' analysis steps: Reference gene primers were amplified, and this amplification served to estimate nucleated cell counts. Sequencing was performed with immunoSEQ multiplex PCR; in TCRdb, only in-frame clones are kept and a portion is missing. The D gene and trimming were derived from the DNA, and the V and J assignments and clone size from that table. The data show around 68,000 clones, approximately 93% seen once. The chain couples TRBV18 to TRBJ2-5; 9 nucleotides align to TRBD1. This sequence originates from an older man with active COVID-19. Specimen: peripheral blood. CDR3 nucleotide sequence: TGTGCCAGCTCGCCCACAGGGGGCAAAGAGACCCAGTACTTC. Protein product: CASSPTGGKETQYF.